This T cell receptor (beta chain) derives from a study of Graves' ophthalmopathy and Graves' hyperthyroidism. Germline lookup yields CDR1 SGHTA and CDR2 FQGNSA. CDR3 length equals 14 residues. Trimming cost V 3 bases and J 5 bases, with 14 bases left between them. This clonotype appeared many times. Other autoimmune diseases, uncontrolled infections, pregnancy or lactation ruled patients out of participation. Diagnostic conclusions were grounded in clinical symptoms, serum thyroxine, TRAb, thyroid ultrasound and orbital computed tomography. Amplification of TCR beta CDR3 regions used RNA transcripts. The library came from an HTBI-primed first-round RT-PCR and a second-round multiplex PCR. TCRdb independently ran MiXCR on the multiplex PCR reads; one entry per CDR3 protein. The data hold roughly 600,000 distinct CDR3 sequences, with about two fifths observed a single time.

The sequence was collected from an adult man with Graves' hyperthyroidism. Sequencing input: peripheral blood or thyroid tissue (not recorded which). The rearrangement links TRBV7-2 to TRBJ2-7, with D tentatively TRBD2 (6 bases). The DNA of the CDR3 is TGTGCCAGCAGCTTCGCGGGGCAAGTCCACGAGCAGTACTTC. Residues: CASSFAGQVHEQYF.